This is a list of T cell receptor beta chains from one sample in a study of T cell responses to AZD1222 COVID-19 vaccine. Generated by immunoSEQ multiplex PCR, the TCRdb table keeps only in-frame clones and is missing some. This sample has roughly 100,000 clones, with around 90% found just once. The sample consisted of peripheral blood, taken 28 days after the second AZD1222 dose. These receptors were collected from an adult who received the AZD1222 COVID-19 vaccine. CDR3s include the opening cysteine and the closing phenylalanine or tryptophan. The order of the fields is V gene, D gene, J gene, CDR3 protein, CDR3 DNA. The D gene is left open where the match is weak.

TRBV6-5	.	TRBJ2-7	CASSPGTGGTYEQYF	TGTGCCAGCAGCCCCGGGACCGGAGGGACCTACGAGCAGTACTTC
TRBV10-1	.	TRBJ1-6	CASQIPGLQSSYNSPLHF	TGCGCCAGCCAAATTCCGGGACTTCAAAGCTCCTATAATTCACCCCTCCACTTT
TRBV2	.	TRBJ1-3	CASKIGGTGNTIYF	TGTGCCAGTAAGATCGGGGGCACTGGAAACACCATATATTTT
TRBV20-1	TRBD2	TRBJ2-7	CSASLLADEQYF	TGCAGTGCTAGTTTACTAGCGGACGAGCAGTACTTC
TRBV2	.	TRBJ2-1	CASSTRMNEQFF	TGTGCCAGCAGTACTAGGATGAATGAGCAGTTCTTC
TRBV7-2	TRBD1	TRBJ2-7	CASSLARTGAGYEQYF	TGTGCCAGCAGCTTAGCCAGGACAGGGGCCGGATACGAGCAGTACTTC
TRBV9	.	TRBJ2-1	CASSGQGGNEQFF	TGTGCCAGCAGCGGACAGGGAGGGAATGAGCAGTTCTTC
TRBV2	.	TRBJ2-7	CASGLERGDEQYF	TGTGCCAGCGGCCTTGAACGGGGCGACGAGCAGTACTTC
TRBV28	.	TRBJ1-1	CASTRTQNTEAFF	TGTGCCAGCACTAGAACCCAGAACACTGAAGCTTTCTTT
TRBV9	.	TRBJ1-6	CASSVGDGSPLHF	TGTGCCAGCAGCGTTGGGGATGGTTCACCCCTCCACTTT
TRBV4-1	.	TRBJ1-1	CASTRDTEAFF	TGCGCCAGCACCCGGGACACTGAAGCTTTCTTT
TRBV11-3	.	TRBJ2-1	CASSRTSGVYNEQFF	TGTGCCAGCAGCCGGACTTCGGGGGTCTACAATGAGCAGTTCTTC
TRBV6-5	.	TRBJ2-7	CASSYSPPGASYEQYF	TGTGCCAGCAGTTACTCGCCCCCCGGGGCATCCTACGAGCAGTACTTC
TRBV7-2	.	TRBJ1-6	CASSFSYNSPLHF	TGTGCCAGCAGCTTCTCCTATAATTCACCCCTCCACTTT
TRBV4-2	.	TRBJ1-3	CASSPVGRQTGMRAGNTIYF	TGTGCCAGCAGCCCCGTGGGGAGACAGACGGGTATGCGGGCCGGAAACACCATATATTTT
TRBV7-6	TRBD2	TRBJ2-2	CASSITPSGGSTGELFF	TGTGCCAGCAGCATTACCCCTAGCGGGGGGAGCACCGGGGAGCTGTTTTTT
TRBV5-6	.	TRBJ2-7	CASSLGIRGPYEQYF	TGTGCCAGCAGCTTGGGGATCCGCGGGCCCTACGAGCAGTACTTC
TRBV5-8	TRBD1	TRBJ2-3	CASSVDRGGTDTQYF	TGTGCCAGCAGCGTAGACAGGGGGGGAACAGATACGCAGTATTTT
TRBV19	.	TRBJ2-2	CASSTRLVDVGELFF	TGTGCCAGTAGTACCCGACTAGTCGACGTCGGGGAGCTGTTTTTT
TRBV14	.	TRBJ1-2	CASSHAGTTRGYTF	TGTGCCAGCAGCCATGCCGGGACAACGCGTGGCTACACCTTC